This T cell receptor beta chain emerged from a study of T cells after yellow fever vaccination. The overall study: SMART-Seq v4 Ultra Low Input prepared the low-cell-number fractions. General study findings and limits: Clonotypes shared by both compartments, CD4 and CD8, made up a small share.

As TCR cDNA was made by 5'RACE template switching, a universal primer site and UMIs were added. A single record per CDR3 protein comes from TCRdb applying MiXCR to the 5' RACE reads. The sample has about 210,000 distinct CDR3 sequences; approximately 6.8% are singletons. J gave up 7 bases and V 2 bases, and 3 bases lay outside the gene matches. Germline V CDR1 and CDR2: MNHEY, SVGEGT. This CDR3 comprises 16 residues. Comments on this clonotype: Its antigen is still unknown.

The sample in question was CD4+ T cells sorted from PBMCs, obtained on the day of the yellow fever booster vaccination. The rearrangement joins TRBV6-2 or TRBV6-3 to TRBJ2-1, with 15 bases fitting TRBD2. This sequence originates from a man in his thirties or forties who received the YFV17D yellow fever vaccine. The chain's CDR3 is CASSYLGLAGGNEQFF. CDR3 coding DNA: TGTGCCAGCAGTTACCTCGGACTAGCGGGAGGGAATGAGCAGTTCTTC.